The TCR beta chain under discussion was sequenced for a study of blood T cell repertoires in COVID-19. Under the authors' procedure: How many nucleated cells were present was estimated from reference gene primer amplification. Produced via immunoSEQ multiplex PCR; TCRdb's table is partial and in-frame only. V, J and clone size are those of that table, while D and trimming were read from the DNA. The sample contains around 140,000 clones, 81% of which appear only once. CDR3 length equals 17 residues. In germline, CDR1 is LNHDA, CDR2 SQIVND (reference sequence). V lost 3 bases, J lost 2 bases, and 10 bases stayed unmatched.

Sequenced: peripheral blood. The chain couples TRBV19 to TRBJ1-5, with 7 bases aligning to TRBD1. The TCR sequence derives from a human donor in a cohort sampled during active COVID-19. CDR3 bases: TGTGCCAGTAGTATTAGGAGAGCAGGGGGTGGCAATCAGCCCCAGCATTTT. It is translated as CASSIRRAGGGNQPQHF.